This T cell receptor (beta chain) stems from a study of T cell responses to AZD1222 COVID-19 vaccine. Profiling relied on immunoSEQ multiplex PCR, and the TCRdb table lists in-frame clones only, not all of them. The profile covers about 140,000 clones, with almost 95% appearing a single time and 3% to 4% taken by the ten largest. Germline V gives CDR1 MNHEY, CDR2 SVGAGI. J gave up 3 bases and V 3 bases, and 4 bases lay outside the gene matches. CDR3 length equals 16 residues. General study findings and limits: It was only a handful of AZD1222 recipients who were seropositive at baseline. Repertoire sampling happened only post peak T cell response. With dominance at 160-218 and 743-854, vaccine-associated CD4 TCRs spanned spike.

Researchers grouped second doses given at about 4 or about 12 weeks into one pool. Remarks on this clone: The antigen is unknown.

Source: peripheral blood, taken 28 days after the second AZD1222 dose. This chain uses TRBV6-5 with TRBJ2-5; 13 nucleotides line up with TRBD2. The TCR was taken from an adult who received the AZD1222 COVID-19 vaccine. The CDR3 DNA is TGTGCCAGCAGTTATTCCGGACTAGCGGGAGAAGAGACCCAGTACTTC. Translated, it gives CASSYSGLAGEETQYF.